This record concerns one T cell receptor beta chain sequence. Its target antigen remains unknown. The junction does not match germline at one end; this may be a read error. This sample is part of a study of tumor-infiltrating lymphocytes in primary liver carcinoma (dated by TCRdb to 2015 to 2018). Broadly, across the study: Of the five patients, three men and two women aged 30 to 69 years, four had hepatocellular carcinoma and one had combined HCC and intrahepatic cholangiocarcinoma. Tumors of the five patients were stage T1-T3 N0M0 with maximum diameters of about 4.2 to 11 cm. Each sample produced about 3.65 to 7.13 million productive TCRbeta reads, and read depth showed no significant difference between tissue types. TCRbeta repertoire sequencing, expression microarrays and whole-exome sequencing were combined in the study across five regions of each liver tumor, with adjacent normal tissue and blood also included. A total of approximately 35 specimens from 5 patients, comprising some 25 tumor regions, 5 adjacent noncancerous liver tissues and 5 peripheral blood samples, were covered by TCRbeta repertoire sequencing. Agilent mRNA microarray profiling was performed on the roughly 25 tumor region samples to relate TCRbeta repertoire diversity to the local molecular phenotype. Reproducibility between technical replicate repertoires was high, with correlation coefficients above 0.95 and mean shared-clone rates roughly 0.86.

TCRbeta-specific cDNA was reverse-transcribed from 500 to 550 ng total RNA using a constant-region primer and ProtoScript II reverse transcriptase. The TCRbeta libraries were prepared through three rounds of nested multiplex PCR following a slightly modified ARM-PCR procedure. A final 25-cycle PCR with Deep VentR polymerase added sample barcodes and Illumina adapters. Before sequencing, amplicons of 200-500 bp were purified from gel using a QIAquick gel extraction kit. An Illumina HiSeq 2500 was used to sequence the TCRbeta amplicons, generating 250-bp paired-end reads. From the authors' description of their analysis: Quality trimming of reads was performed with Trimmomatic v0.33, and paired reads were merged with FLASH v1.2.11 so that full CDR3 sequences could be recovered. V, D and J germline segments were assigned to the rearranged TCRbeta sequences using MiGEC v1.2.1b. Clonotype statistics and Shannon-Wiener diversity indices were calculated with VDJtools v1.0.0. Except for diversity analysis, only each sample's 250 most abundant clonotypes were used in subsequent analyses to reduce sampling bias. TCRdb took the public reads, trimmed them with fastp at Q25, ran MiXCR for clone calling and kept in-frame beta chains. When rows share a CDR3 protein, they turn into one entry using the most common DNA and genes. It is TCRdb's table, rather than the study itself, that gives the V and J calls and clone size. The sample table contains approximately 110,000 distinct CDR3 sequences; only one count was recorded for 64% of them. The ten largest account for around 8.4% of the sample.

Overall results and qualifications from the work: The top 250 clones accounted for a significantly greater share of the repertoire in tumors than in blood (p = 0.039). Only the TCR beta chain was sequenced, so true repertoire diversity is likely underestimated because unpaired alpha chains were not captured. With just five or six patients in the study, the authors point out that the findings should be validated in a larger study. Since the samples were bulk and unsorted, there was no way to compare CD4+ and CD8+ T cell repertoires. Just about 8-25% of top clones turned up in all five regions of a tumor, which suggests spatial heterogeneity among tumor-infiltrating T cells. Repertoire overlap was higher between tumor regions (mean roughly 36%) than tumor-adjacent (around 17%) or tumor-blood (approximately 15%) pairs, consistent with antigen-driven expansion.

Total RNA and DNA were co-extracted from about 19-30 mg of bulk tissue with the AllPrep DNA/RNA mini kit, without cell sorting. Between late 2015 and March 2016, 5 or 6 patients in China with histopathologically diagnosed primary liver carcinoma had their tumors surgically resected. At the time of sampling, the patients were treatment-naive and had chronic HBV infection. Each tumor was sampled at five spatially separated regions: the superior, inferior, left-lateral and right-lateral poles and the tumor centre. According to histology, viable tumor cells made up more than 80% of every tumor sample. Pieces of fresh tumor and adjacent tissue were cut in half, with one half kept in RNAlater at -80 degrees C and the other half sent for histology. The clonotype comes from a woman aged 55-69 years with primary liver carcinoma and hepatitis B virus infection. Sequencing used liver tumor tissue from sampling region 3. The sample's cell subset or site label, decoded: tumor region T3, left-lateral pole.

The CDR3 in this case is CATSAASGPQDEQLF. The sequence in DNA is TGTGCCACCAGCGCGGCTAGCGGGCCGCAGGATGAGCAGCTCTTC. This receptor chain uses TRBV24-1 and TRBJ2-1; 8 bases in the junction line up with TRBD2. Sequences KGHDR (CDR1) and SFDVKD (CDR2) are obtained from the germline V gene. Inclusive of the bounding cysteine and phenylalanine, the CDR3 is 15 residues long. CDR3 DNA only is kept here, 45 bases in frame from base 1.